This T cell receptor (beta chain) was profiled in a study of CD8 T cells in ankylosing spondylitis. Study observations and caveats: Disease-linked clones were reportedly significantly enriched in matched ankylosing spondylitis synovial fluid. Reactive arthritis synovial fluid and blood were previously reported to contain some motif variants. Peripheral blood held disease-linked clones only at relatively low frequency, and these were CD8+. Eight highly homologous variants formed a TCR beta motif that appeared characteristic of ankylosing spondylitis blood.

This CDR3 contains 15 residues. In germline, CDR1 is SGHRS, CDR2 YFSETQ. V shed 0 bases and J shed 3 bases, with 13 bases lying between them. About this clonotype itself: Its antigen is currently unknown.

Generation of TCR beta libraries employed quantitative 5'-RACE incorporating molecular barcodes. TCRdb ran MiXCR on the 5' RACE reads and lists one entry per CDR3 protein. This table has roughly 440,000 distinct CDR3 sequences, approximately 17% appearing once. The receptor was isolated from a male donor with ankylosing spondylitis. The chain couples TRBV5-1 to TRBJ2-7; perhaps TRBD2 as D (6 bases). Sequenced: blood, either unsorted or a sorted T cell fraction (not recorded which). The CDR3 spells CASSLGWGEIYEQYF. The CDR3 DNA reads TGCGCCAGCAGCTTGGGCTGGGGGGAGATCTACGAGCAGTACTTC.